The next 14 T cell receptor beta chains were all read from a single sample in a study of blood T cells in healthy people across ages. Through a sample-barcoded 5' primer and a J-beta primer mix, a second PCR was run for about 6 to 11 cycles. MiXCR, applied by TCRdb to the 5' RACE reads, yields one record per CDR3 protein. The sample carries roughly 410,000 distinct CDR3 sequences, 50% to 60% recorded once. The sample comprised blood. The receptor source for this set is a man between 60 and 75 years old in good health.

CDR3 loop: CASSLRETDYEQYF. CDR3 nucleotide sequence: TGTGCCAGCAGCTTAAGAGAGACAGACTACGAGCAGTACTTC. The chain employs TRBV11-1 and TRBJ2-7, with a weak D call TRBD1 (5 bases). Trimming cost V 2 bases and J 3 bases, with 11 bases left between them. CDR1 and CDR2 (germline): SGHAT, FQDESV (reference sequence). The CDR3 has 14 amino acids. Looking up the rest from reference TRBV11-1 and TRBJ2-7 gives the full variable domain: EAEVAQSPRYKITEKSQAVAFWCDPISGHATLYWYRQILGQGPELLVQFQDESVVDDSQLPKDRFSAERLKGVDSTLKIQPAELGDSAMYLCASSLRETDYEQYFGPGTRLTVT.

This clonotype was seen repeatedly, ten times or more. In nucleotides, the CDR3 is TGTGCCAGCAGACCAACAGGGCCCGGGGCCTACGAGCAGTACTTC. Its protein product is CASRPTGPGAYEQYF. The genes are TRBV12-3 or TRBV12-4 and TRBJ2-7; D perhaps matches TRBD1 (6 bases). This CDR3 has 15 amino acids. The V gene lost 6 bases and the J gene lost 2 bases, with 17 bases spanning the gap.

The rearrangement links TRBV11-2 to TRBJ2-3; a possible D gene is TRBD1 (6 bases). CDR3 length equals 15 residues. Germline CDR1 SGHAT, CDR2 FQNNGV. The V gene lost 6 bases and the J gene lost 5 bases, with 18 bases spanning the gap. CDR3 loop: CASRRAQGALDTQYF. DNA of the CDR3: TGTGCCAGCAGAAGGGCACAGGGAGCCTTAGATACGCAGTATTTT. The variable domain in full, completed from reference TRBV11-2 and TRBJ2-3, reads EAGVAQSPRYKIIEKRQSVAFWCNPISGHATLYWYQQILGQGPKLLIQFQNNGVVDDSQLPKDRFSAERLKGVDSTLKIQPAKLEDSAVYLCASRRAQGALDTQYFGPGTRLTVL.

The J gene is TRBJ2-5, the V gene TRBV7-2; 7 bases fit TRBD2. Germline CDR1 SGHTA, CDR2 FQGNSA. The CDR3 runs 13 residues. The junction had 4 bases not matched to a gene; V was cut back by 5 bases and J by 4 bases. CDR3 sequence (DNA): TGTGCCAGCAGCCCCGGGGGGTTAGAGACCCAGTACTTC. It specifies CASSPGGLETQYF.

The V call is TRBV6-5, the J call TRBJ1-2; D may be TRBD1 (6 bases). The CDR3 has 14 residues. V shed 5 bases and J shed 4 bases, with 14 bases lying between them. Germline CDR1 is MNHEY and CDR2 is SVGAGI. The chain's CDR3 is CASSRGAAVYGYTF. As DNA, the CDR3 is TGTGCCAGCAGTCGGGGGGCAGCGGTCTATGGCTACACCTTC.

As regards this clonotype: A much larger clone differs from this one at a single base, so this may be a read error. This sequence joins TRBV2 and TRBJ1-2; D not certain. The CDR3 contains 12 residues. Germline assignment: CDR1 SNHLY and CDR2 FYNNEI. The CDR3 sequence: CACSEGPGDYTF. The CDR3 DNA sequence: TGTGCCTGCAGTGAAGGCCCGGGTGACTACACCTTC.

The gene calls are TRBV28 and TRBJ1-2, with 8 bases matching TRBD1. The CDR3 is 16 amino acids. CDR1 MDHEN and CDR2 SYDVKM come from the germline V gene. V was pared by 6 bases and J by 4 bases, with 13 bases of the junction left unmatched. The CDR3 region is CASRQRTGRGVYGYTF. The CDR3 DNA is TGTGCCAGCAGACAACGGACAGGGCGAGGCGTCTATGGCTACACCTTC.

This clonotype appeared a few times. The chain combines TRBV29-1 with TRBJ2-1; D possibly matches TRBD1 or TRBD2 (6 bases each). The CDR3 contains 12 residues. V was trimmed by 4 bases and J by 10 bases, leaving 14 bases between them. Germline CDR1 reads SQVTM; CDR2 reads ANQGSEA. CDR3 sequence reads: CSVGRQGREQFF. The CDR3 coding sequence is TGCAGCGTTGGGAGGCAGGGGAGGGAGCAGTTCTTC.

The CDR3, as DNA: TGCAGCGTCGAAACAGGGGGGATTACCTGCGAGCAGTACTTC. Translating gives CSVETGGITCEQYF. The chain links TRBV29-1 to TRBJ2-7, with TRBD1 matching over 8 bases. This CDR3 is built from 14 residues. CDR1 and CDR2 (germline): SQVTM, ANQGSEA. Unmatched junction bases numbered 13, after V lost 6 bases and J lost 6 bases.

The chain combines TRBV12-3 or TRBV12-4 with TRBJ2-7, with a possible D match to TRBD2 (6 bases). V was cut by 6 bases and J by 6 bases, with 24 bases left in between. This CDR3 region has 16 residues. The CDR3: CASSLAGVGSLGEQYF. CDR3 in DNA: TGTGCCAGCAGCCTGGCGGGTGTCGGGAGCTTGGGCGAGCAGTACTTC.

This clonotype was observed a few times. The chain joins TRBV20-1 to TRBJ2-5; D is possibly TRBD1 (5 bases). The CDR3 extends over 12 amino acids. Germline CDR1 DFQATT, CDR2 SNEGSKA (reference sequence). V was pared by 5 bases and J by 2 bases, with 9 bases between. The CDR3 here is CSAPTVQETQYF. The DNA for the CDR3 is TGCAGTGCTCCGACAGTGCAAGAGACCCAGTACTTC.

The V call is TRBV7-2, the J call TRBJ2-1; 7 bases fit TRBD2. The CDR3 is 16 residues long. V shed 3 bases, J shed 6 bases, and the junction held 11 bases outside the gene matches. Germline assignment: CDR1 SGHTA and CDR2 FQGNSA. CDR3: CASSLQVGRAGNEQFF. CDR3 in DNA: TGTGCCAGCAGCTTGCAGGTGGGGAGGGCGGGCAATGAGCAGTTCTTC.

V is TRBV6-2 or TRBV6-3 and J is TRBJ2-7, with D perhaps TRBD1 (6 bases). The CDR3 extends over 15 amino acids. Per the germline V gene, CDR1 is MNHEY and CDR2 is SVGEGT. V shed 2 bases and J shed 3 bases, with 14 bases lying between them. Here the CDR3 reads CASSYTKGRGYEQYF. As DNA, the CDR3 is TGTGCCAGCAGTTACACGAAGGGCAGGGGCTACGAGCAGTACTTC.

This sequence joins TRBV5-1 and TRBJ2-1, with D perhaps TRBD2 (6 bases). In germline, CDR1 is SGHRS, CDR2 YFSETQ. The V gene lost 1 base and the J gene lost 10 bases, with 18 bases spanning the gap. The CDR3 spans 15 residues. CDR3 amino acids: CASSLTWDSGREQFF. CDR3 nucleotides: TGCGCCAGCAGCTTGACATGGGACTCGGGGAGGGAGCAGTTCTTC. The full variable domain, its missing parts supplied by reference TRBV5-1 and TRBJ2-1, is KAGVTQTPRYLIKTRGQQVTLSCSPISGHRSVSWYQQTPGQGLQFLFEYFSETQRNKGNFPGRFSGRQFSNSRSEMNVSTLELGDSALYLCASSLTWDSGREQFFGPGTRLTVL.